This record concerns one T cell receptor beta chain sequence. Original methodology: Reference gene primer amplification yielded estimated nucleated cell counts. Generated by immunoSEQ multiplex PCR, the TCRdb table keeps only in-frame clones and is missing some. The DNA was the basis for D and trimming; V, J and clone size are from that table. The sample has approximately 290,000 clones, 75% to 90% seen once. These data originate in a study of blood T cell repertoires in COVID-19. V shed 0 bases, J shed 7 bases, and the junction held 3 bases outside the gene matches. This CDR3 is 15 amino acids long. CDR1 is SGHRS and CDR2 is YFSETQ in the germline V gene.

The J gene is TRBJ2-1, the V gene TRBV5-1, with 11 nucleotides matching TRBD2. The TCR sequence derives from an older woman with acute or convalescent COVID-19. Sequenced input: peripheral blood. The CDR3 loop reads CASSLELAGVNEQFF. Written as DNA, the CDR3 is TGCGCCAGCAGCTTGGAACTAGCGGGAGTAAATGAGCAGTTCTTC. The full variable domain, with the rest looked up from reference TRBV5-1 and TRBJ2-1, is KAGVTQTPRYLIKTRGQQVTLSCSPISGHRSVSWYQQTPGQGLQFLFEYFSETQRNKGNFPGRFSGRQFSNSRSEMNVSTLELGDSALYLCASSLELAGVNEQFFGPGTRLTVL.